This record looks at one T cell receptor (beta chain) sequence and its context. This CDR3 is built from 16 residues. With 5 bases clipped from V and 3 bases from J, the junction kept 9 bases outside the gene matches. In germline, CDR1 is MDHEN, CDR2 SYDVKM. Sequencing was performed with immunoSEQ multiplex PCR; in TCRdb, only in-frame clones are kept and a portion is missing. The data hold 200,000 to 300,000 clones, with about 91% observed a single time. The sample is drawn from a study of blood T cell repertoires in COVID-19. Study background: Some COVID-19 samples were acute and others convalescent; all came from the United States, Italy and Spain.

The chain employs TRBV28 and TRBJ2-2; 7 bases match TRBD1. Source material: PBMCs or T cells enriched from blood (not recorded which). The TCR sequence derives from a woman aged 40-49 years with acute COVID-19. CDR3 protein: CASSRQGVWDTGELFF. The CDR3 bases are TGTGCCAGCAGTAGGCAGGGGGTTTGGGACACCGGGGAGCTGTTTTTT.